This T cell receptor (beta chain) is from a study of cytomegalovirus exposure and HLA in healthy donors. Germline CDR1 reads SGHNT; CDR2 reads YYREEE (reference sequence). V was clipped by 4 bases and J by 6 bases, with 13 bases between them. The CDR3 runs to 14 residues. The PCR made use of 60 Vbeta and 13 Jbeta primers. The method was immunoSEQ multiplex PCR; TCRdb's version includes in-frame clones alone and lacks a portion of them. The data contain about 150,000 clones, 79% of them singletons. J is TRBJ1-4 and V is TRBV5-4; possible D gene TRBD1, 5 bases. The sample was PBMCs. The receptor was derived from a man aged 30 to 39 in good health and CMV-seropositive. The CDR3 region has the DNA TGTGCCAGCAGCCCCCCGGACAACGATGAAAAACTGTTTTTT. Its protein is CASSPPDNDEKLFF.